One sample yielded the 30 T cell receptor beta chains listed below, sequenced in a study of shared clonotypes between healthy human individuals. Clones were read by immunoSEQ multiplex PCR, and TCRdb kept only the in-frame ones, dropping some. The top ten clones hold about 0.45% of a sample with about 1.5 million clones, roughly 98% of them seen once. Source material: naive CD4+ T cells sorted from blood. The subset here: CD45RA+ positively selected. The receptors were gathered from a man between 25 and 39 years old in good health.

The chain recombines TRBV5-1 with TRBJ1-5; TRBD1 matches at 9 bases. Germline V lookup: CDR1 SGHRS, CDR2 YFSETQ. V dropped 4 bases and J dropped 7; count of bases not matched to a gene: 9. The CDR3 runs to 15 residues. The CDR3 bases are TGCGCCAGCAGCGTTAATCCGGGACAGGGACAGCCCCAGCATTTT. It encodes CASSVNPGQGQPQHF.

V gene TRBV5-6 combines with J gene TRBJ1-5, with unresolved D. CDR3 length: 13 amino acids. Trimming took 3 bases from V and 3 from J, leaving 7 bases between them. CDR1 and CDR2 from the germline V gene are SGHDT and YYEEEE. The DNA of the CDR3 is TGTGCCAGCAGCTCCCGTTCCAATCAGCCCCAGCATTTT. Its translation: CASSSRSNQPQHF. The whole variable domain, filled in from reference TRBV5-6 and TRBJ1-5, reads DAGVTQSPTHLIKTRGQQVTLRCSPKSGHDTVSWYQQALGQGPQFIFQYYEEEERQRGNFPDRFSGHQFPNYSSELNVNALLLGDSALYLCASSSRSNQPQHFGDGTRLSIL.

The genes are TRBV7-8 and TRBJ2-7, with TRBD1 matching over 8 bases. This CDR3 has 14 amino acids. V gave up 5 bases and J gave up 5 bases; unmatched junction bases: 8. Germline loops: CDR1 SGHVS, CDR2 FQNEAQ. CDR3 region: CASSPDRVVNEQYF. The CDR3 nucleotides are TGTGCCAGCAGCCCGGACAGGGTAGTCAACGAGCAGTACTTC.

V usage is TRBV5-5 and J usage is TRBJ2-7; 16 bases line up with TRBD2. This CDR3 region has 15 residues. Germline V gene lookup returns CDR1 SGHKS and CDR2 YYEKEE (reference sequence). Trimming took 4 bases from V and 4 from J; bases not matched to a gene: 2. CDR3 protein: CASSMGLAGGYEQYF. Here the CDR3 DNA reads TGTGCCAGCAGCATGGGACTAGCGGGAGGGTACGAGCAGTACTTC.

Remarks on this clone: Distinct nucleotide sequences in the sample also encode this CDR3. CDR3 protein: CATSRDSYGYTF. The CDR3 DNA follows: TGTGCCACCAGCAGAGACAGTTATGGCTACACCTTC. This sequence joins TRBV15 and TRBJ1-2, with D unclear. The CDR3 loop spans 12 amino acids. The ends were cut back, 0 bases at V and 5 bases at J, with 4 bases in the middle. Germline loops: CDR1 LNHNV, CDR2 YYDKDF (reference sequence).

This chain connects TRBV20-1 to TRBJ1-1; tentative D call: TRBD1 (5 bases). CDR3 length: 9 amino acids. Looked up from germline, CDR1 is DFQATT and CDR2 is SNEGSKA (reference sequence). CDR3 sequence reads: CRGGREAFF. The CDR3 DNA is TGCAGGGGGGGACGAGAAGCTTTCTTT.

V usage is TRBV27 and J usage is TRBJ2-7; 7 bases are shared with TRBD1. V shed 2 bases, J shed 3 bases, and the junction held 10 bases outside the gene matches. Looked up from germline, CDR1 is MNHEY and CDR2 is SMNVEV (reference sequence). This CDR3 has 16 residues. The CDR3 sequence: CASSLGVDRRRYEQYF. The CDR3 DNA is TGTGCCAGCAGTTTAGGGGTGGACAGGAGGCGCTACGAGCAGTACTTC.

The V gene is TRBV6-1, the J gene TRBJ2-7; perhaps TRBD2 as D (5 bases). Germline values: CDR1 MNHNS, CDR2 SASEGT. This CDR3 is 14 amino acids long. V lost 7 bases, J lost 2 bases, and 15 bases lay in between. The CDR3 loop reads CASIGVQTPYEQYF. The CDR3 nucleotides are TGTGCCAGCATCGGGGTTCAGACCCCCTACGAGCAGTACTTC.

The table lists this clone with a count of one. This rearrangement joins TRBV5-6 to TRBJ2-4; tentative D call: TRBD1 (5 bases). Germline V gives CDR1 SGHDT, CDR2 YYEEEE. The CDR3 runs 14 residues. The germline V and J ends were trimmed by 0 bases and 7 bases, with 11 bases remaining between them. DNA of the CDR3: TGTGCCAGCAGCTTGGTTGCAGGGTTGAACATTCAGTACTTC. It encodes CASSLVAGLNIQYF. Using reference TRBV5-6 and TRBJ2-4 for the parts outside the CDR3, the full variable domain is DAGVTQSPTHLIKTRGQQVTLRCSPKSGHDTVSWYQQALGQGPQFIFQYYEEEERQRGNFPDRFSGHQFPNYSSELNVNALLLGDSALYLCASSLVAGLNIQYFGAGTRLSVL.

This chain links TRBV9 with TRBJ1-1; no clear D. Germline CDR1 SGDLS, CDR2 YYNGEE. With 0 bases removed from V and 8 bases from J, the gap between germline ends came to 11 bases. This CDR3 contains 13 residues. CDR3 coding DNA: TGTGCCAGCAGCGTAGATGAGTTATCGGAAGCTTTCTTT. Protein sequence: CASSVDELSEAFF. The full variable domain, with the rest looked up from reference TRBV9 and TRBJ1-1, is DSGVTQTPKHLITATGQRVTLRCSPRSGDLSVYWYQQSLDQGLQFLIQYYNGEERAKGNILERFSAQQFPDLHSELNLSSLELGDSALYFCASSVDELSEAFFGQGTRLTVV.

This chain joins TRBV2 and TRBJ2-1, with D perhaps matching TRBD1 (6 bases). V was pared by 6 bases and J by 5 bases, with 11 bases between. CDR1 SNHLY and CDR2 FYNNEI come from the germline V gene. The CDR3 covers 13 residues. The CDR3 reads CASSQGMDNEQFF. CDR3 bases: TGTGCCAGCAGCCAGGGGATGGACAATGAGCAGTTCTTC.

CDR3 nucleotide sequence: TGTGCCAGCAGCCACCAACGGGGGAGACTCCCGAGAGAGACCCAGTACTTC. Residues: CASSHQRGRLPRETQYF. The chain joins TRBV7-2 to TRBJ2-5; possibly TRBD2 for D (6 bases). V shed 5 bases and J shed 4 bases, with 23 bases lying between them. The CDR3 loop spans 17 amino acids. Looked up from germline, CDR1 is SGHTA and CDR2 is FQGNSA.

V and J are TRBV11-3 and TRBJ2-2; D may be TRBD2 (5 bases). The CDR3 extends over 13 amino acids. Germline V lookup: CDR1 SGHNT, CDR2 YENEEA. V was trimmed by 5 bases and J by 4 bases, leaving 8 bases between them. The CDR3 protein is CASSVLATGELFF. Written as DNA, the CDR3 is TGTGCCAGCAGCGTCCTAGCCACCGGGGAGCTGTTTTTT.

The CDR3 DNA follows: TGTGCCAGCAGCGTAGGTGCACAGCAGCCCCAGCATTTT. Translated, it gives CASSVGAQQPQHF. The rearrangement joins TRBV9 to TRBJ1-5; D is unresolved. V was trimmed by 0 bases and J by 7 bases, leaving 8 bases between them. Germline V gives CDR1 SGDLS, CDR2 YYNGEE. This CDR3 has 13 residues.

The gene calls are TRBV30 and TRBJ1-2; D gene uncertain. The CDR3 is made up of 17 amino acids. Trimming removed 4 bases at V and 3 bases at J, with 24 bases between. Per germline, CDR1 GTSNPN and CDR2 SVGIG (reference sequence). The CDR3 DNA reads TGTGCCTGGAAACGCGGGATTGAGGCAGGCGACGACTATGGCTACACCTTC. Protein product: CAWKRGIEAGDDYGYTF. Full variable domain (outside the CDR3, taken from reference TRBV30 and TRBJ1-2): SQTIHQWPATLVQPVGSPLSLECTVEGTSNPNLYWYRQAAGRGLQLLFYSVGIGQISSEVPQNLSASRPQDRQFILSSKKLLLSDSGFYLCAWKRGIEAGDDYGYTFGSGTRLTVV.

This chain joins TRBV5-4 and TRBJ2-7; D may be TRBD1 (5 bases). Germline CDR1 SGHNT, CDR2 YYREEE (reference sequence). The germline V and J ends were trimmed by 2 bases and 0 bases, with 15 bases remaining between them. This CDR3 is built from 16 residues. The CDR3 here is CASSFARGASSYEQYF. In nucleotides, the CDR3 is TGTGCCAGCAGCTTCGCTAGGGGCGCAAGCTCCTACGAGCAGTACTTC.

The chain uses TRBV6-5 and TRBJ2-1; 8 nucleotides align to TRBD2. The CDR3 covers 11 residues. After removal of 2 bases from V and 14 bases from J, the junction contained 2 bases not matched to a gene. Germline loops: CDR1 MNHEY, CDR2 SVGAGI. The CDR3 region is CASSYGRGEFF. Written as DNA, the CDR3 is TGTGCCAGCAGTTACGGGCGGGGGGAGTTCTTC.

This clone was counted once. The V gene is TRBV2, the J gene TRBJ2-5; D ambiguous. Germline V CDR1 and CDR2: SNHLY, FYNNEI. This CDR3 is built from 12 residues. V was shortened by 2 bases and J by 5 bases, with 6 bases between the two germline ends. CDR3 protein: CASSEWGETQYF. The CDR3 region has the DNA TGTGCCAGCAGTGAATGGGGTGAGACCCAGTACTTC.

The chain combines TRBV7-8 with TRBJ1-5, with a tentative D call TRBD1 (5 bases). CDR3 length: 16 amino acids. Germline loops: CDR1 SGHVS, CDR2 FQNEAQ. The ends were cut back, 6 bases at V and 6 bases at J, with 21 bases in the middle. The CDR3 DNA is TGTGCCAGCAGGGATGCCGGGACCTCTAAAAGTCAGCCCCAGCATTTT. Translation gives CASRDAGTSKSQPQHF.

The CDR3 sequence is CAWSFPNWKTYEQYF. The DNA for the CDR3 is TGTGCCTGGAGCTTTCCGAACTGGAAGACCTACGAGCAGTACTTC. The chain employs TRBV30 and TRBJ2-7; D unresolved. Trimming removed 3 bases at V and 2 bases at J, with 17 bases between. Germline CDR1 reads GTSNPN; CDR2 reads SVGIG (reference sequence). The CDR3 has 15 residues.

This chain uses TRBV28 with TRBJ2-7, with 8 bases matching TRBD1. The CDR3 length is 15 residues. Germline assignment: CDR1 MDHEN and CDR2 SYDVKM. The junction had 9 bases not matched to a gene; V was cut back by 5 bases and J by 3 bases. The DNA for the CDR3 is TGTGCCAGCAGTCCCACCCTCGACAGGGGCTACGAGCAGTACTTC. It codes for CASSPTLDRGYEQYF.

The J gene is TRBJ2-6, the V gene TRBV5-6, with TRBD2 matching 7 bases. V dropped 1 base and J dropped 2; count of bases not matched to a gene: 6. Looked up from germline, CDR1 is SGHDT and CDR2 is YYEEEE. The CDR3 contains 17 residues. The DNA of the CDR3 is TGTGCCAGCAGCTTGACGGGAGGATTAACTGGGGCCAACGTCCTGACTTTC. Translating gives CASSLTGGLTGANVLTF. Filled out from reference TRBV5-6 and TRBJ2-6, the complete variable domain reads DAGVTQSPTHLIKTRGQQVTLRCSPKSGHDTVSWYQQALGQGPQFIFQYYEEEERQRGNFPDRFSGHQFPNYSSELNVNALLLGDSALYLCASSLTGGLTGANVLTFGAGSRLTVL.

J is TRBJ2-2 and V is TRBV18; D may correspond to TRBD1 or TRBD2 (6 bases each). Trimming removed 1 base at V and 4 bases at J, with 13 bases between. The CDR3 has 16 amino acids. The germline CDR1 and CDR2 sequences are KGHSH and LQKENI. The CDR3 coding sequence is TGTGCCAGCTCACCACTGGGGGGCGCGGTCACCGGGGAGCTGTTTTTT. Encoded protein: CASSPLGGAVTGELFF.

This clone has just one count. The rearrangement joins TRBV7-6 to TRBJ1-5; D gene ambiguous. The germline V and J ends were trimmed by 5 bases and 6 bases, with 8 bases remaining between them. CDR1 is SGHVS and CDR2 is FNYEAQ in the germline V gene. The CDR3 sequence is 12 residues long. Written as DNA, the CDR3 is TGTGCCAGCAGCCTACCAGGTCAGCCCCAGCATTTT. This encodes CASSLPGQPQHF. Full variable domain (remainder filled in from reference TRBV7-6 and TRBJ1-5): GAGVSQSPRYKVTKRGQDVALRCDPISGHVSLYWYRQALGQGPEFLTYFNYEAQQDKSGLPNDRFSAERPEGSISTLTIQRTEQRDSAMYRCASSLPGQPQHFGDGTRLSIL.

This chain connects TRBV28 to TRBJ1-4; the D gene is possibly TRBD1 (5 bases). The germline V and J ends were trimmed by 3 bases and 5 bases, with 10 bases remaining between them. The CDR3 has 14 amino acids. CDR1 and CDR2 (germline): MDHEN, SYDVKM. DNA of the CDR3: TGTGCCAGCAGTTTTCGACAGTTCAATGAAAAACTGTTTTTT. Amino acid sequence: CASSFRQFNEKLFF.

About this clone: This CDR3 is also generated by other DNA sequences in the sample. J is TRBJ2-7 and V is TRBV28; D is undetermined. Trimming pared 6 bases from V and 3 bases from J, leaving 12 bases between. This CDR3 is built from 13 residues. Germline assignment: CDR1 MDHEN and CDR2 SYDVKM. CDR3 coding DNA: TGTGCCAGCAGCCTCGGACCAGTCTACGAGCAGTACTTC. Its translation: CASSLGPVYEQYF. Full variable domain (outside the CDR3, taken from reference TRBV28 and TRBJ2-7): DVKVTQSSRYLVKRTGEKVFLECVQDMDHENMFWYRQDPGLGLRLIYFSYDVKMKEKGDIPEGYSVSREKKERFSLILESASTNQTSMYLCASSLGPVYEQYFGPGTRLTVT.

The chain joins TRBV5-1 to TRBJ1-1; 9 nucleotides line up with TRBD1. Germline values: CDR1 SGHRS, CDR2 YFSETQ. After removal of 0 bases from V and 0 bases from J, the junction contained 9 bases not matched to a gene. This CDR3 contains 18 residues. CDR3 amino acids: CASSLAGTGPVLNTEAFF. The CDR3 DNA reads as TGCGCCAGCAGCTTGGCAGGGACAGGGCCCGTTTTGAACACTGAAGCTTTCTTT.

The V gene is TRBV28, the J gene TRBJ2-5; a weak D match, TRBD1 (6 bases). This CDR3 spans 11 amino acids. Trimming took 5 bases from V and 11 from J, leaving 12 bases between them. Germline V gene data show CDR1 as MDHEN and CDR2 as SYDVKM. The DNA for the CDR3 is TGTGCCAGCAGTCCTCGGACAGAGCAGTACTTC. Protein: CASSPRTEQYF.

This clone has just one count. This sequence joins TRBV28 and TRBJ1-5; D is unclear. The germline V and J ends were trimmed by 5 bases and 3 bases, with 14 bases remaining between them. The length of the CDR3 is 15 residues. Germline V CDR1 and CDR2: MDHEN, SYDVKM. The CDR3 sequence is CASSPLRKFNQPQHF. CDR3 bases: TGTGCCAGCAGTCCCCTTAGGAAGTTCAATCAGCCCCAGCATTTT.

The CDR3 bases are TGTGCCAGCAGCTTAAACCCGACAGGGGGGGGCTACACCTTC. It specifies CASSLNPTGGGYTF. The chain carries TRBV11-2 and TRBJ1-2; 9 nucleotides agree with TRBD1. The germline CDR1 and CDR2 sequences are SGHAT and FQNNGV. The CDR3 is made up of 14 amino acids. The J segment lost 8 bases and the V segment lost 2 bases, leaving 6 bases of the junction unmatched.